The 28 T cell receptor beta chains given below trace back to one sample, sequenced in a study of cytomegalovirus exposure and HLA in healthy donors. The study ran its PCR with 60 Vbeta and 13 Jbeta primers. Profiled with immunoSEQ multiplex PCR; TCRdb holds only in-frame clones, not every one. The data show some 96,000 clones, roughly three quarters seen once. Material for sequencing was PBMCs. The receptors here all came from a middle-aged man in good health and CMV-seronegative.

CDR3 coding DNA: TGTGCCAGCAGCGTAGCTGACAACTACGAGCAGTACTTC. Translated, it gives CASSVADNYEQYF. The chain couples TRBV9 to TRBJ2-7, with no clear D. Trimming shortened V by 0 bases and J by 3 bases, and 7 bases separated the two germline ends. Germline lookup yields CDR1 SGDLS and CDR2 YYNGEE. This CDR3 region has 13 residues.

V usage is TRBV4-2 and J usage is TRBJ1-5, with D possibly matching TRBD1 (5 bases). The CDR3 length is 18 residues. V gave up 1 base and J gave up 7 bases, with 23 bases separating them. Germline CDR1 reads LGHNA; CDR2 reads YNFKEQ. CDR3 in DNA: TGTGCCAGCAGCCAAGGACGGGGGAGCATGATGGGTCACCAGCCCCAGCATTTT. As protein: CASSQGRGSMMGHQPQHF.

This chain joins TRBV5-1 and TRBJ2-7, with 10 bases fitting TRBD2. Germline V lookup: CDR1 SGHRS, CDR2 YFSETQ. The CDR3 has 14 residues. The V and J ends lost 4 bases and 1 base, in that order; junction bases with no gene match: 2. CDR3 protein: CASSPLAGSYEQYF. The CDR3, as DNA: TGCGCCAGCAGCCCACTAGCGGGGTCCTACGAGCAGTACTTC.

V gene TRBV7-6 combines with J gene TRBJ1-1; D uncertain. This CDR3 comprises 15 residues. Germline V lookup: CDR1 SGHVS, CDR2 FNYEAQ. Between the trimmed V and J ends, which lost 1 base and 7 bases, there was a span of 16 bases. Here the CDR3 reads CASSLEARETDEAFF. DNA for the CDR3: TGTGCCAGCAGCTTAGAAGCAAGAGAGACTGATGAAGCTTTCTTT.

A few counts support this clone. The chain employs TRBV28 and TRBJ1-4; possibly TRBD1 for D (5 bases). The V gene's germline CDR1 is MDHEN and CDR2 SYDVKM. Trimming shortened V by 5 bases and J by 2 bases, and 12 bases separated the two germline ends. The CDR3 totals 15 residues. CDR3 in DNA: TGTGCCAGCAGTCCAGGGTTGAGGACTAATGAAAAACTGTTTTTT. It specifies CASSPGLRTNEKLFF.

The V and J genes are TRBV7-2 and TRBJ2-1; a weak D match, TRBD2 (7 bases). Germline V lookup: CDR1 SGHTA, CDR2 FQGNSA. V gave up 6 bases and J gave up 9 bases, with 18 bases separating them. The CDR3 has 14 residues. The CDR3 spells CASRGGTGLGEQFF. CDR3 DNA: TGTGCCAGCAGAGGGGGAACTGGACTAGGTGAGCAGTTCTTC.

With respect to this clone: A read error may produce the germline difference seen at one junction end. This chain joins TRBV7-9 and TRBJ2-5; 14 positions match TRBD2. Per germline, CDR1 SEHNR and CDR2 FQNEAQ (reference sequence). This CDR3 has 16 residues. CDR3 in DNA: TGTTCCAGCAGCGTATCCGGGACTAGCGGGGGAGAGACCCAGTACTTC. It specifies CSSSVSGTSGGETQYF.

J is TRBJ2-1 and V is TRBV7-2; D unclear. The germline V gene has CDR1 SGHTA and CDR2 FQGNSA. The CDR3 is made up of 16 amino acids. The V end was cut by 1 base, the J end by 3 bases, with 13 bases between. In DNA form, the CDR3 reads TGTGCCAGCAGCTTAGTGTTGGGCAGTAACTACAATGAGCAGTTCTTC. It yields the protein CASSLVLGSNYNEQFF.

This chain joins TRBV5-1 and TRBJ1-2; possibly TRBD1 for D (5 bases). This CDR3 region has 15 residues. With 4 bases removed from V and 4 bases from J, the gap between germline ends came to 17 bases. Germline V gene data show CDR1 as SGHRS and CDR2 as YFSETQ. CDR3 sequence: CASSPGGSPAYGYTF. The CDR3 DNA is TGCGCCAGCAGCCCGGGGGGGAGCCCAGCCTATGGCTACACCTTC.

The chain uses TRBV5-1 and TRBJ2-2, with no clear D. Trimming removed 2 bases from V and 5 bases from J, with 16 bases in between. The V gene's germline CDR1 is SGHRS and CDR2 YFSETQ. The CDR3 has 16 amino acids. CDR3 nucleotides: TGCGCCAGCAGCTTTACCCAACTCCGCGGAACCGGGGAGCTGTTTTTT. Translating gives CASSFTQLRGTGELFF.

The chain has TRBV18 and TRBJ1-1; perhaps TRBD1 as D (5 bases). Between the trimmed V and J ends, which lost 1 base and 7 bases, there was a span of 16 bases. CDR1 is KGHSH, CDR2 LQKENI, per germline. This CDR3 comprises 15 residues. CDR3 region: CASSPREGVLHEAFF. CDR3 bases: TGTGCCAGCTCACCACGTGAAGGGGTCCTCCATGAAGCTTTCTTT.

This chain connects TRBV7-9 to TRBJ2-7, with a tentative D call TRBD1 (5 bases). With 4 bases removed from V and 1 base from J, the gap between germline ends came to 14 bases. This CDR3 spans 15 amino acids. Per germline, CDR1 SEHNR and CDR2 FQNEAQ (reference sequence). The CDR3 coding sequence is TGTGCCAGCAGCTCCACGATGACAGAATCCTACGAGCAGTACTTC. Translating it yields CASSSTMTESYEQYF.

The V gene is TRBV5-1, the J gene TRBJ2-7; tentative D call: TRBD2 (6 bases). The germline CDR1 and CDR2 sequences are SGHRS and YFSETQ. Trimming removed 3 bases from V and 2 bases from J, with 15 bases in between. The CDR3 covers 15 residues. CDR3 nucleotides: TGCGCCAGCAGCTGGGACTGGCAAGCCGCCTACGAGCAGTACTTC. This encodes CASSWDWQAAYEQYF.

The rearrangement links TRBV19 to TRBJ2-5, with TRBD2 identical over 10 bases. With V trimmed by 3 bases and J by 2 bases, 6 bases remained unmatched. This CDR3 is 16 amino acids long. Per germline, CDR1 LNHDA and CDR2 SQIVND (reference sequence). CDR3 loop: CASSMRAGGLQETQYF. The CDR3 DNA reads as TGTGCCAGTAGTATGCGAGCGGGAGGGCTTCAAGAGACCCAGTACTTC.

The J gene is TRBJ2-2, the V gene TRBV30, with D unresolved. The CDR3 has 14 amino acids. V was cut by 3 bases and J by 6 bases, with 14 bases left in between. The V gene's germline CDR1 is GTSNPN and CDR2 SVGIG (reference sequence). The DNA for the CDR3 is TGTGCCTGGAGCAAATTTCTAGATGCCGGGGAGCTGTTTTTT. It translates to CAWSKFLDAGELFF.

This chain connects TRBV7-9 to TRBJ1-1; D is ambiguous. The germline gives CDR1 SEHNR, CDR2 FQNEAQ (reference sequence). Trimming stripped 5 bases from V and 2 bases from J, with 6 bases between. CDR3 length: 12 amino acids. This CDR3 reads CASSPPNTEAFF. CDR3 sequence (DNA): TGTGCCAGCAGCCCCCCTAACACTGAAGCTTTCTTT.

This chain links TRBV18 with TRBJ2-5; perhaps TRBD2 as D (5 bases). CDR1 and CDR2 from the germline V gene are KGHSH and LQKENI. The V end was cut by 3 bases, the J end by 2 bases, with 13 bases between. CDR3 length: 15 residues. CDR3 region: CASSPSGQRQETQYF. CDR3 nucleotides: TGTGCCAGCTCACCTTCCGGCCAGCGGCAAGAGACCCAGTACTTC.

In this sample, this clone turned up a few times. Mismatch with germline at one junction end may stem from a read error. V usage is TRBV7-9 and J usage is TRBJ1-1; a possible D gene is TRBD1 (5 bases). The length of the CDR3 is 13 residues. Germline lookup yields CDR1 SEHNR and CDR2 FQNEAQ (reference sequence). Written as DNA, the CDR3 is TGTTCCAGCAGTCTTACGACAGACACTGAAGCTTTCTTT. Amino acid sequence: CSSSLTTDTEAFF.

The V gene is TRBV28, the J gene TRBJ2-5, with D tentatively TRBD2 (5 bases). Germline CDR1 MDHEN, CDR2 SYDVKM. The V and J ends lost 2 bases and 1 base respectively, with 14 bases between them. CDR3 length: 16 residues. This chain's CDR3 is CASSLRASRRQETQYF. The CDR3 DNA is TGTGCCAGCAGTTTAAGGGCTAGCCGACGCCAAGAGACCCAGTACTTC.

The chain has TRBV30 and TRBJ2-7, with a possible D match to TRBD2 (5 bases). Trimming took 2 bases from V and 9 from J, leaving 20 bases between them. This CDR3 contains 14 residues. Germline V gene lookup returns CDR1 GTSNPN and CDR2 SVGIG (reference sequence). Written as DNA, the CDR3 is TGTGCCTGGAGTATCAGTCCCTTGCTCGGAGGGCAGTACTTC. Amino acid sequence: CAWSISPLLGGQYF.

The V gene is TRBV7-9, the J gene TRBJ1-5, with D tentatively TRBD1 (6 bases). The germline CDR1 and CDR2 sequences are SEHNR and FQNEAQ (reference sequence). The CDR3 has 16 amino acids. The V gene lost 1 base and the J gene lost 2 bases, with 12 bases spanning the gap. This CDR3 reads CASSLGAGAGNQPQHF. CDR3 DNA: TGTGCCAGCAGCTTAGGCGCAGGGGCCGGCAATCAGCCCCAGCATTTT. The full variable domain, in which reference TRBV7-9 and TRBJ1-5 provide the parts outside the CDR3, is DTGVSQNPRHKITKRGQNVTFRCDPISEHNRLYWYRQTLGQGPEFLTYFQNEAQLEKSRLLSDRFSAERPKGSFSTLEIQRTEQGDSAMYLCASSLGAGAGNQPQHFGDGTRLSIL.

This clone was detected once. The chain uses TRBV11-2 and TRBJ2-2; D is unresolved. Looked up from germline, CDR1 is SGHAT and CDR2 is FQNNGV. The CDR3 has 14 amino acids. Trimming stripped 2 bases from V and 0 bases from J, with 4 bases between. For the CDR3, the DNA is TGTGCCAGCAGCTTAATCGCGAACACCGGGGAGCTGTTTTTT. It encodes CASSLIANTGELFF. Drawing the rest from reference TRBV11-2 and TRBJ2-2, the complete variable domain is EAGVAQSPRYKIIEKRQSVAFWCNPISGHATLYWYQQILGQGPKLLIQFQNNGVVDDSQLPKDRFSAERLKGVDSTLKIQPAKLEDSAVYLCASSLIANTGELFFGEGSRLTVL.

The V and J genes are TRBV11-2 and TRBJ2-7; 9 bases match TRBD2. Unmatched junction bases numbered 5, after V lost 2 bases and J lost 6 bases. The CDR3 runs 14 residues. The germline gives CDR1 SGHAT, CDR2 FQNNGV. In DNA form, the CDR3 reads TGTGCCAGCAGCTTAAGGGCGGGGGGGAGCGAGCAGTACTTC. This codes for CASSLRAGGSEQYF.

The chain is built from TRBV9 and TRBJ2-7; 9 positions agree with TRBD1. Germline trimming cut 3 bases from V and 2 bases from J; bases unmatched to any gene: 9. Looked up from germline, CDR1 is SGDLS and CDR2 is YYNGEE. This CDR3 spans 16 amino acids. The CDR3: CASSGDGTGTPYEQYF. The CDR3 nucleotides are TGTGCCAGCAGCGGGGACGGGACAGGGACCCCCTACGAGCAGTACTTC.

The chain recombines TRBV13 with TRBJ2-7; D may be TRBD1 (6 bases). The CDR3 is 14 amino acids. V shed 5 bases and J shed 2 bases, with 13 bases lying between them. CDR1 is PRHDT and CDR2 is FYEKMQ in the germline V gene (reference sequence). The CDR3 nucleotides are TGTGCCAGCAGCCGTACGACAGGCCCCTACGAGCAGTACTTC. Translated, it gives CASSRTTGPYEQYF.

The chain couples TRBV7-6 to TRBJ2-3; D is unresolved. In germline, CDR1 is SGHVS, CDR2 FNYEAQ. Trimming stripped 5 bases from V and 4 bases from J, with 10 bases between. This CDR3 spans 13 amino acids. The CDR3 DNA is TGTGCCAGCAGCCCTAACGCCCCAGATACGCAGTATTTT. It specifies CASSPNAPDTQYF.

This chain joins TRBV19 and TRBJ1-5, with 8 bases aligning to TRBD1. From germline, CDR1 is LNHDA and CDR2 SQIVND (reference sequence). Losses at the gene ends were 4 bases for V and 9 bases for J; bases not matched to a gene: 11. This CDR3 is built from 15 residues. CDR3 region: CASSTPGTGRGPQHF. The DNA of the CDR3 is TGTGCCAGTAGTACCCCCGGGACAGGCCGCGGGCCCCAGCATTTT.

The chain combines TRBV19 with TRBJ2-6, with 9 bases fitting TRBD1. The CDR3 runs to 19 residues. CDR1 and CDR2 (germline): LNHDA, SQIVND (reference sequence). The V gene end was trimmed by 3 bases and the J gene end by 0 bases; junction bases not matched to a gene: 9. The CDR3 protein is CASSMTSGQGFSGANVLTF. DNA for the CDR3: TGTGCCAGTAGTATGACTTCGGGACAGGGTTTCTCTGGGGCCAACGTCCTGACTTTC.